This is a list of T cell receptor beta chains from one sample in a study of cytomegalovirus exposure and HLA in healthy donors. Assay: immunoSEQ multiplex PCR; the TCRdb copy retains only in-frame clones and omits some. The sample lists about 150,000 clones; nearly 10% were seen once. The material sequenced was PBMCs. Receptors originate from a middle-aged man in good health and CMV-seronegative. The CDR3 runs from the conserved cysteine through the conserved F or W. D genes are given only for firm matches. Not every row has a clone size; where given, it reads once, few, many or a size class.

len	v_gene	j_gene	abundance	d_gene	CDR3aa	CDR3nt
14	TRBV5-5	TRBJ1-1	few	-	CASSLIRLNTEAFF	TGTGCCAGCAGCTTGATCAGACTAAACACTGAAGCTTTCTTT
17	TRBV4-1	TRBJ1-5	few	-	CASSQGSGVGGNQPQHF	TGCGCCAGCAGCCAAGGGTCAGGGGTGGGGGGGAATCAGCCCCAGCATTTT
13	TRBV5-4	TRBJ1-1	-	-	CASSPGGNTEAFF	TGTGCCAGCAGCCCCGGGGGTAACACTGAAGCTTTCTTT
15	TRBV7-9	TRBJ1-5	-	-	CASSLVGAGNQPQHF	TGTGCCAGCAGCTTAGTAGGGGCAGGCAATCAGCCCCAGCATTTT
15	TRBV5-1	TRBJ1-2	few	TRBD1	CASSLMGQGDYGYTF	TGCGCCAGCAGCTTGATGGGACAGGGTGACTATGGCTACACCTTC
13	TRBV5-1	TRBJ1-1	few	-	CASSLSRNTEAFF	TGCGCCAGCAGCTTGTCCAGGAACACTGAAGCTTTCTTT
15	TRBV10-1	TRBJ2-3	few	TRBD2	CASSPQAGSTDTQYF	TGCGCCAGCAGTCCCCAAGCGGGGTCCACAGATACGCAGTATTTT
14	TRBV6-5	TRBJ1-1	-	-	CASSYQQGNTEAFF	TGTGCCAGCAGTTACCAGCAGGGGAACACTGAAGCTTTCTTT
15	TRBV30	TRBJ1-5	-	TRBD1	CAWSLGQGGNQPQHF	TGTGCCTGGAGTCTCGGACAGGGAGGTAATCAGCCCCAGCATTTT
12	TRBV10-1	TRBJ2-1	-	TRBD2	CASSRGGGEQFF	TGCGCCAGCAGTCGAGGCGGGGGTGAGCAGTTCTTC
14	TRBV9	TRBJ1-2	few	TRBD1	CASSSGTGLRSYTF	TGTGCCAGCAGCTCCGGGACAGGGTTAAGAAGCTACACCTTC
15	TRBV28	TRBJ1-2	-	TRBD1	CASSSPGQANYGYTF	TGTGCCAGCAGTTCCCCGGGACAGGCTAACTATGGCTACACCTTC
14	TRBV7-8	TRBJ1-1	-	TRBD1	CASSLLGQGTEAFF	TGTGCCAGCAGCCTTTTGGGACAGGGCACTGAAGCTTTCTTT
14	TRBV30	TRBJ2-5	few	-	CAWSVGGRVETQYF	TGTGCCTGGAGTGTTGGGGGCAGGGTAGAGACCCAGTACTTC
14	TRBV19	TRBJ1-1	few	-	CASSIDPVRTEAFF	TGTGCCAGTAGTATAGACCCCGTCCGGACTGAAGCTTTCTTT